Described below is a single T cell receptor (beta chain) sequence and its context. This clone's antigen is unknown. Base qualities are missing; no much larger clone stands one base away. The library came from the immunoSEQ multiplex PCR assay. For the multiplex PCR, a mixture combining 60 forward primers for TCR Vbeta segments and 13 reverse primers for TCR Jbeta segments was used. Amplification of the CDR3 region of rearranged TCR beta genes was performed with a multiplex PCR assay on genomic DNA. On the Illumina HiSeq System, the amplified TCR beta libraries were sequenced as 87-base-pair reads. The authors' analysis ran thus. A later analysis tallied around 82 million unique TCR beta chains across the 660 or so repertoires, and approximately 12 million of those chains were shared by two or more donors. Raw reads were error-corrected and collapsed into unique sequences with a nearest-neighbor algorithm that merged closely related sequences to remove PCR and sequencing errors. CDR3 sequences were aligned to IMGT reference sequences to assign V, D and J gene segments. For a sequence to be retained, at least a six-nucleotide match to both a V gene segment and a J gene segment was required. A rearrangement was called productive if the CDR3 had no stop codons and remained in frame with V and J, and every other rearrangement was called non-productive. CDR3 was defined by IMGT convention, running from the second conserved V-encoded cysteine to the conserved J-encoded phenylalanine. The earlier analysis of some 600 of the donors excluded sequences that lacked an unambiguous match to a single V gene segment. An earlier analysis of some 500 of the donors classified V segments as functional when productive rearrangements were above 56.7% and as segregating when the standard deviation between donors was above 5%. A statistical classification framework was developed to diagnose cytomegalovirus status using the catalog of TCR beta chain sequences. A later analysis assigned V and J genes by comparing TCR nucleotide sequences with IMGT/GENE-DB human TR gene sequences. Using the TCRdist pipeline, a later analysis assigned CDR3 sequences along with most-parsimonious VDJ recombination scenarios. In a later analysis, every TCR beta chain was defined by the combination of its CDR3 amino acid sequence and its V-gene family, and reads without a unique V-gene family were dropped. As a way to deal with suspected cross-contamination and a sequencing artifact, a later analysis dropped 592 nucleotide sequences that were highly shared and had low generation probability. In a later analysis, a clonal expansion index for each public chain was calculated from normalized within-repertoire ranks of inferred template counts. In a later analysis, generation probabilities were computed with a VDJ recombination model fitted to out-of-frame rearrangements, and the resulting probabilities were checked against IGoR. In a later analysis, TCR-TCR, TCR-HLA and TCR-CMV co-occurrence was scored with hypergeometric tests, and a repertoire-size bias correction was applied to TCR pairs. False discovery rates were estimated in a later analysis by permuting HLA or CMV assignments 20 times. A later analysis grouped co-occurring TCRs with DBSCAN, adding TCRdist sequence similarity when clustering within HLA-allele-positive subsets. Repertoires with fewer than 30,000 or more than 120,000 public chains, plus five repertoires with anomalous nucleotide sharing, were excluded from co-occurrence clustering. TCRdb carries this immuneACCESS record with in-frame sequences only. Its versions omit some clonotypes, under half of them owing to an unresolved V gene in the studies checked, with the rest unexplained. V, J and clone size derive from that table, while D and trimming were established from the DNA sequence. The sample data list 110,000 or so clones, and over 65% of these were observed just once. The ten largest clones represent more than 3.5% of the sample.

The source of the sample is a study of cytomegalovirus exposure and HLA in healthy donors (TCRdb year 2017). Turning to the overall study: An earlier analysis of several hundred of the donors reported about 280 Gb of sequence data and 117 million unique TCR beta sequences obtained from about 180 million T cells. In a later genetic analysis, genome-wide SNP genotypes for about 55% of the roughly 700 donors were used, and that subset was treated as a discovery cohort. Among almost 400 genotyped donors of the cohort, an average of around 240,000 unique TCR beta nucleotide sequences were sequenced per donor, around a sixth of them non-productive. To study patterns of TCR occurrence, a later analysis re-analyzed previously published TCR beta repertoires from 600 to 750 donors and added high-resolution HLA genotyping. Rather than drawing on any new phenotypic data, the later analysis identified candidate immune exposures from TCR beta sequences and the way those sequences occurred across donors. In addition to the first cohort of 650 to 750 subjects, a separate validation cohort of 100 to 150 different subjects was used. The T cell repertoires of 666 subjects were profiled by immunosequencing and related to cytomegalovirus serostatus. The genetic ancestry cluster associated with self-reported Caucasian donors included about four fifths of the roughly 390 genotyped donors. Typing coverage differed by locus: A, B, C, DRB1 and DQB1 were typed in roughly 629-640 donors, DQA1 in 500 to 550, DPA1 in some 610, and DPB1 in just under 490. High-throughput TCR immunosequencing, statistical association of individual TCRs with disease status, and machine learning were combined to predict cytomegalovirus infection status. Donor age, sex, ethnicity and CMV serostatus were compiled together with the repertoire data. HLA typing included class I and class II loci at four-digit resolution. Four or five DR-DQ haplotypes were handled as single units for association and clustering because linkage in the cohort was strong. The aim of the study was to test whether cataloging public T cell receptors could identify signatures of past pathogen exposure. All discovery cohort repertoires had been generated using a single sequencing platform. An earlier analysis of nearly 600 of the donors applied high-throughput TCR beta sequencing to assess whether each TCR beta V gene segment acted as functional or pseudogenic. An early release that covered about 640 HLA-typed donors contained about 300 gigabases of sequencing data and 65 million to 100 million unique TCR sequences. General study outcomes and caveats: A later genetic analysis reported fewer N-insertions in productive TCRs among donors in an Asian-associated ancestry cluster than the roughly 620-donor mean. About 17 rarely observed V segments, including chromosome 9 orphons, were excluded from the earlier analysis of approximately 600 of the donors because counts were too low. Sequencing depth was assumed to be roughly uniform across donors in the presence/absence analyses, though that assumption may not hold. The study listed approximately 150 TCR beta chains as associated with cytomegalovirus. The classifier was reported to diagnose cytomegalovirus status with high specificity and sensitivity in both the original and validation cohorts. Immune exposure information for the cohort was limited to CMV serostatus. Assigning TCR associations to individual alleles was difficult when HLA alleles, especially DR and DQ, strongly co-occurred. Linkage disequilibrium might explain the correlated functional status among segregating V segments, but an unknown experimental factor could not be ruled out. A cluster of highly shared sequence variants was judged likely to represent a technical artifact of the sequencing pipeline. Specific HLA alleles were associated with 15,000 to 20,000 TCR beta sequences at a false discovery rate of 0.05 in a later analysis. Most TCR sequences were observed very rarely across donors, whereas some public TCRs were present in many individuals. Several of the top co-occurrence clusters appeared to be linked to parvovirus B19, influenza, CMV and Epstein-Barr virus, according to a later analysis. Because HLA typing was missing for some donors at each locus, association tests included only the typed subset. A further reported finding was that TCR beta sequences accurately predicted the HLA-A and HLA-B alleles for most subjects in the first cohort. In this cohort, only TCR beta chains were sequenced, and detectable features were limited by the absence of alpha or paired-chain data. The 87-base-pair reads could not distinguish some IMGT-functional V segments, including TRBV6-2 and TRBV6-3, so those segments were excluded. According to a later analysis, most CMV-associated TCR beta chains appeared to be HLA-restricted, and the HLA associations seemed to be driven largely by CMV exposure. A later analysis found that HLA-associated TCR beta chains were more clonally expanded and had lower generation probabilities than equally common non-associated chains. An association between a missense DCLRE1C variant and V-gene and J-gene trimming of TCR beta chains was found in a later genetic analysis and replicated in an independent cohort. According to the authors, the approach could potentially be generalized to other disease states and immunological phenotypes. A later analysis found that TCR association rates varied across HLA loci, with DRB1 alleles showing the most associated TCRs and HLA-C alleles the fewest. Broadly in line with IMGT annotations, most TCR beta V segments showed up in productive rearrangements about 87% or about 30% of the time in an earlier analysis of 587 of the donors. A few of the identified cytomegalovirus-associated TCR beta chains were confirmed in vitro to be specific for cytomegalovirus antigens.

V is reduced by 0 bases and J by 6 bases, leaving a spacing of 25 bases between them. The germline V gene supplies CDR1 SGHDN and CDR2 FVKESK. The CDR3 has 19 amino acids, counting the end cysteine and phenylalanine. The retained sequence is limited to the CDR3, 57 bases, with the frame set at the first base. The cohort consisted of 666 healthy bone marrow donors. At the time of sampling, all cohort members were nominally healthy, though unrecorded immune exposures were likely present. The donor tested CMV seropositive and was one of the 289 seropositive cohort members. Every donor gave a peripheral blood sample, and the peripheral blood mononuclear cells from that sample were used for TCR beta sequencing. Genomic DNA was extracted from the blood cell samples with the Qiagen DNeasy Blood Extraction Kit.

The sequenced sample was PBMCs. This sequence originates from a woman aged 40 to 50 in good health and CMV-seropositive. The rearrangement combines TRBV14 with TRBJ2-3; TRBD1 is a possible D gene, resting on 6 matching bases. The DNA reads TGTGCCAGCAGCCAAGAAACCGGGTCTGGGGGCCACCCATGGGATACGCAGTATTTT. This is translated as CASSQETGSGGHPWDTQYF.